This T cell receptor beta chain was obtained from a study of blood T cell repertoires in COVID-19. About the research overall: Spain, Italy and the United States supplied samples that represented acute and convalescent COVID-19. From T cells, B-cell-depleted T cells, or PBMCs came the material, which was cDNA or gDNA.

J was trimmed by 2 bases and V by 4 bases; bases with no gene match: 4. Germline V gene sequence: CDR1 SNHLY, CDR2 FYNNEI. The CDR3 is 14 amino acids. Authors' processing steps: Using reference gene primer amplification, nucleated cell counts were estimated. Sequencing was performed with immunoSEQ multiplex PCR; in TCRdb, only in-frame clones are kept and a portion is missing. Clone size and V and J calls were adopted from that table, with D and trimming inferred from the DNA. The data hold fewer than 150,000 clones, with more than 75% observed a single time. This clone was recorded once. The TCR originated in a woman aged 80 or older with acute or convalescent COVID-19. The chain has TRBV2 and TRBJ2-7; 8 nucleotides align to TRBD2. Material for sequencing was peripheral blood. CDR3 region: CASSGTSGAYEQYF. CDR3 in DNA: TGTGCCAGCAGTGGAACTAGCGGAGCCTACGAGCAGTACTTC.